The entry that follows covers one TCR beta chain sequence. Its antigen is unidentified. The data belong to a study of cytomegalovirus exposure and HLA in healthy donors. Donors showed nominal health when sampled, although they likely had unrecorded immune exposures. The PCR ran on 60 Vbeta and 13 Jbeta primers. Assay: immunoSEQ multiplex PCR; the TCRdb copy retains only in-frame clones and omits some. The sample consists of 95,000 or so clones, 80% to 85% of them appearing once. Study-level points and caveats: In a later analysis, HLA-C alleles had the fewest associated TCRs, DRB1 alleles the most. Within the data, a cluster of highly shared sequence variants was likely a sequencing artifact.

The germline V gene has CDR1 SGHTA and CDR2 FQGNSA. This CDR3 region has 18 residues. V was clipped by 5 bases and J by 0 bases; unmatched bases: 11. The TCR originated in a woman in her sixties or seventies in good health and CMV-seropositive. Input material: PBMCs. The rearrangement links TRBV7-2 to TRBJ1-5; TRBD1 aligns across 9 bases. The CDR3: CASSAGTGQGYSNQPQHF. The DNA of the CDR3 is TGTGCCAGCAGCGCCGGGACAGGGCAAGGGTATAGCAATCAGCCCCAGCATTTT.